Presented here are 4 T cell receptor beta chains from one specimen sequenced in a study of OX40 agonist ivuxolimab in advanced cancers. Assay: immunoSEQ multiplex PCR; the TCRdb copy retains only in-frame clones and omits some. The profile shows 45,000 to 75,000 clones, under 90% of them singletons. The starting material was CD4+ or CD8+ T cells sorted from blood, obtained in a trial of the OX40 agonist ivuxolimab. All receptors derive from an adult with an advanced solid tumor such as melanoma, head and neck, liver or kidney cancer.

The rearrangement joins TRBV5-5 to TRBJ2-7; the D is unclear. Trimming shortened V by 0 bases and J by 1 base, and 8 bases separated the two germline ends. This CDR3 is built from 14 residues. Looked up from germline, CDR1 is SGHKS and CDR2 is YYEKEE (reference sequence). CDR3 DNA: TGTGCCAGCAGCTTGGAAGGGTGGTCCTACGAGCAGTACTTC. This gives the protein CASSLEGWSYEQYF. The full variable domain, with the rest looked up from reference TRBV5-5 and TRBJ2-7, is DAGVTQSPTHLIKTRGQQVTLRCSPISGHKSVSWYQQVLGQGPQFIFQYYEKEERGRGNFPDRFSARQFPNYSSELNVNALLLGDSALYLCASSLEGWSYEQYFGPGTRLTVT.

CDR3 sequence reads: CATDRVSSYEQYF. The CDR3, as DNA: TGTGCCACCGACAGGGTTAGCTCCTACGAGCAGTACTTC. The chain recombines TRBV5-8 with TRBJ2-7, with 7 positions matching TRBD1. V dropped 9 bases and J dropped 0; count of bases not matched to a gene: 6. The CDR3 spans 13 residues. Germline-derived CDR1 and CDR2 are SGHTS and YDEGEE.

J is TRBJ1-1 and V is TRBV25-1; D is ambiguous. V was shortened by 2 bases and J by 0 bases, with 7 bases between the two germline ends. The CDR3 extends over 14 amino acids. Germline loops: CDR1 MGHDK, CDR2 SYGVNS. The CDR3 coding sequence is TGTGCCAGCAGTGAACAGAGCATGAACACTGAAGCTTTCTTT. Encoded protein: CASSEQSMNTEAFF. The variable domain in full, with the rest retrieved from reference TRBV25-1 and TRBJ1-1, is EADIYQTPRYLVIGTGKKITLECSQTMGHDKMYWYQQDPGMELHLIHYSYGVNSTEKGDLSSESTVSRIRTEHFPLTLESARPSHTSQYLCASSEQSMNTEAFFGQGTRLTVV.

The chain is built from TRBV27 and TRBJ1-2, with TRBD1 matching over 8 bases. With V trimmed by 3 bases and J by 4 bases, 10 bases remained unmatched. Germline assignment: CDR1 MNHEY and CDR2 SMNVEV (reference sequence). CDR3 length equals 16 residues. This chain's CDR3 is CASSLAAGGVSYGYTF. In DNA, the CDR3 is TGTGCCAGCAGTTTGGCCGCAGGGGGCGTCAGCTATGGCTACACCTTC.